Shown below are 21 T cell receptor beta chains from a single sample sequenced in a study of human T cells and chemical hapten exposure (dated by TCRdb to the early 2020s). The time point label, as the study defines it: patch test 2, 6 weeks after DPC sensitization. Sample treatment or condition, as interpreted from the label and publication: therapeutic diphenylcyclopropenone sensitization with weekly scalp DPC. The library came from RACE. Sequencing used a NextSeq 500. TCRdb itself trimmed the public reads at Q25 with fastp, ran MiXCR and retained productive beta chains. Identical CDR3 protein sequences are pooled into one entry, listed with their most common genes and DNA. The sample table shows roughly 140,000 distinct CDR3 sequences, and about an eighth are seen once. The top ten clones comprise around 1.4% of the sample. The material was whole blood, obtained in connection with sensitization to the hapten diphenylcyclopropenone (DPC). All receptors derive from a woman aged 45-59 years with alopecia areata. Some clones in this sample may be carry-over from other donors' samples.

On this clonotype itself: A much larger clone lies one base from this, so it may be a read error. This sequence joins TRBV12-3 or TRBV12-4 and TRBJ1-5, with D hard to call. This CDR3 contains 15 residues. The CDR3, as DNA: TGTGCCAGCAGTTTAAGTACCGGCAGGAATCAGCCCCAGCGTTTT. This translates into CASSLSTGRNQPQRF.

The rearrangement joins TRBV20-1 to TRBJ2-7; possibly TRBD1 for D (6 bases). V was cut by 6 bases and J by 6 bases, with 18 bases left in between. The CDR3 has 13 residues. Germline lookup yields CDR1 DFQATT and CDR2 SNEGSKA (reference sequence). The CDR3 DNA follows: TGCAGTGCCCTAGACAGGTCCCCCTCCGAGCAGTACTTC. Translation gives CSALDRSPSEQYF.

Only a few counts were recorded for this clonotype. The chain combines TRBV7-9 with TRBJ2-7, with D unclear. The germline gives CDR1 SEHNR, CDR2 FQNEAQ (reference sequence). V gave up 2 bases and J gave up 2 bases, with 10 bases separating them. CDR3 length: 14 residues. The CDR3 protein is CASSLTTPAYEQYF. The CDR3 DNA reads as TGTGCCAGCAGCTTAACGACCCCAGCCTACGAGCAGTACTTC.

This clonotype showed up just a few times. J is TRBJ2-5 and V is TRBV7-9; D ambiguous. CDR3 length: 14 residues. The germline gives CDR1 SEHNR, CDR2 FQNEAQ (reference sequence). V lost 1 base, J lost 4 bases, and 10 bases lay in between. The CDR3: CASSLGTAPETQYF. DNA for the CDR3: TGTGCCAGCAGCTTAGGGACGGCCCCAGAGACCCAGTACTTC.

J is TRBJ2-2 and V is TRBV29-1, with no clear D. V dropped 4 bases and J dropped 0 bases, with 9 bases sitting between them. Germline values: CDR1 SQVTM, CDR2 ANQGSEA. This CDR3 spans 14 amino acids. The CDR3 is CSVAPYTNTGELFF. The CDR3 bases are TGCAGCGTTGCCCCTTACACGAACACCGGGGAGCTGTTTTTT.

Worth noting for this clonotype: This may come from a read error, since a much larger clone is one base off. The conserved final phenylalanine or tryptophan is absent from the CDR3, which likely points to a read error. CDR3 sequence reads: CASTSTDYGQATYEQYY. Here the CDR3 DNA reads TGTGCCAGCACCTCTACCGACTACGGACAGGCTACCTACGAGCAGTACTAC. The chain has TRBV12-3 or TRBV12-4 and TRBJ2-7; 7 positions agree with TRBD1. The ends lost 7 bases at V and 2 bases at J; junction bases unmatched: 17. There are 17 residues in the CDR3.

The V gene is TRBV2, the J gene TRBJ1-1; D remains unclear. Germline V CDR1 and CDR2: SNHLY, FYNNEI. This CDR3 is built from 12 residues. Trimming stripped 8 bases from V and 4 bases from J, with 11 bases between. CDR3 amino acids: CASGVRGTEAFF. As DNA, the CDR3 is TGTGCCAGCGGGGTCCGGGGCACTGAAGCTTTCTTT.

This clonotype was seen a handful of times. V is TRBV6-5 and J is TRBJ2-3; TRBD1 matches 8 bases. The CDR3 consists of 15 residues. From germline, CDR1 is MNHEY and CDR2 SVGAGI. Trimming took 6 bases from V and 4 from J; bases not matched to a gene: 9. In DNA, the CDR3 is TGTGCCAGCAGCCGAGACAGGGGAGCGCCAGATACGCAGTATTTT. Translated, it gives CASSRDRGAPDTQYF.

V is TRBV18 and J is TRBJ2-4, with TRBD1 matching over 8 bases. The ends lost 2 bases at V and 6 bases at J; junction bases unmatched: 3. Germline loops: CDR1 KGHSH, CDR2 LQKENI. There are 14 residues in the CDR3. Here the CDR3 DNA reads TGTGCCAGCTCACCAATGGACAGGGCAAACATTCAGTACTTC. Translation gives CASSPMDRANIQYF.

This clonotype was found a few times. The chain joins TRBV2 to TRBJ1-1; D perhaps matches TRBD1 (5 bases). Trimming removed 4 bases at V and 4 bases at J, with 13 bases between. The CDR3 contains 14 residues. Per the germline V gene, CDR1 is SNHLY and CDR2 is FYNNEI. In nucleotides, the CDR3 is TGTGCCAGCAGTGTCCAGGGTGGAATCACTGAAGCTTTCTTT. It yields the protein CASSVQGGITEAFF.

This sequence joins TRBV19 and TRBJ2-1; TRBD1 matches 11 bases. With V trimmed by 5 bases and J by 2 bases, 8 bases remained unmatched. The CDR3 contains 17 residues. Germline assignment: CDR1 LNHDA and CDR2 SQIVND (reference sequence). Here the CDR3 DNA reads TGTGCCAGTAGTCATCTCTCGGGACAGGGGGCCTACAATGAGCAGTTCTTC. Translation gives CASSHLSGQGAYNEQFF.

This chain links TRBV27 with TRBJ2-1, with 7 bases fitting TRBD1. Germline loops: CDR1 MNHEY, CDR2 SMNVEV (reference sequence). V trimming: 3 bases; J trimming: 8 bases; junction bases outside the gene matches: 7. The CDR3 runs to 14 residues. The CDR3 spells CASSLRQGNDEQFF. For the CDR3, the DNA is TGTGCCAGCAGTTTGAGACAGGGTAACGATGAGCAGTTCTTC.

This clonotype occurred a few times. The chain employs TRBV10-3 and TRBJ1-6; 8 nucleotides agree with TRBD1. J lost 7 bases, V lost 8 bases, and 7 bases had no gene match. Germline V gene sequence: CDR1 ENHRY, CDR2 SYGVKD. The CDR3 extends over 14 amino acids. CDR3 residues: CAIHPGQVNSPLHF. CDR3 bases: TGTGCCATCCACCCGGGACAGGTCAATTCACCCCTCCACTTT.

The table lists this clonotype with a few counts. The rearrangement joins TRBV5-1 to TRBJ2-5; 8 bases map to TRBD1. The CDR3 runs 16 residues. CDR1 is SGHRS, CDR2 YFSETQ, per germline. The ends lost 0 bases at V and 1 base at J; junction bases unmatched: 5. CDR3: CASSLGGTGGQETQYF. The CDR3 bases are TGCGCCAGCAGCTTGGGCGGGACAGGCGGCCAAGAGACCCAGTACTTC.

Notes on this clonotype: Given a much more abundant clone one base away, this may be a read error. The chain employs TRBV7-2 and TRBJ2-2; a weak D match, TRBD1 (6 bases). The CDR3 covers 14 residues. Germline assignment: CDR1 SGHTA and CDR2 FQGNSA. Deletions cut 6 bases from V and 1 base from J, with 9 bases between. In nucleotides, the CDR3 is TGTGCCAGCAGGTTGGGACAGAACACCGGGGAGCTGTTTTTT. Protein sequence: CASRLGQNTGELFF.

Only a few counts were recorded for this clonotype. The chain is built from TRBV7-2 and TRBJ2-5, with 11 positions matching TRBD2. Germline values: CDR1 SGHTA, CDR2 FQGNSA. The length of the CDR3 is 17 residues. V was clipped by 4 bases and J by 1 base; unmatched bases: 8. This chain's CDR3 is CASSSRPGLAGQETQYF. The CDR3 nucleotides read TGTGCCAGCAGCTCGAGACCCGGACTAGCGGGCCAAGAGACCCAGTACTTC.

This clonotype showed up just a few times. The rearrangement joins TRBV19 to TRBJ2-7; D might be TRBD1 (6 bases). With 3 bases removed from V and 9 bases from J, the gap between germline ends came to 15 bases. The CDR3 length is 13 residues. Germline CDR1 LNHDA, CDR2 SQIVND (reference sequence). The DNA of the CDR3 is TGTGCCAGTAGTATCCCGGGACAAAGAAGGCAGTACTTC. Translating it yields CASSIPGQRRQYF.

This clonotype was recorded a few times. The chain couples TRBV7-9 to TRBJ2-7; D is unresolved. The germline V and J ends were trimmed by 3 bases and 4 bases, with 10 bases remaining between them. The length of the CDR3 is 13 residues. The germline V gene encodes CDR1 SEHNR and CDR2 FQNEAQ (reference sequence). For the CDR3, the DNA is TGTGCCAGCAGCTTTGGCCAGGCATACGAGCAGTACTTC. It specifies CASSFGQAYEQYF.

This clonotype was detected only a few times. V gene TRBV20-1 combines with J gene TRBJ2-2; 9 nucleotides match TRBD1. Germline loops: CDR1 DFQATT, CDR2 SNEGSKA (reference sequence). This CDR3 has 14 amino acids. J was trimmed by 6 bases and V by 7 bases; bases with no gene match: 9. Here the CDR3 reads CSVAGQGIAGELFF. The CDR3 DNA reads TGCAGTGTTGCGGGACAGGGAATTGCCGGGGAGCTGTTTTTT.

This clonotype was seen a few times. CDR3 DNA: TGTGCCAGCAGCCAAGGGACAGGGGCAGGCGGCTACACCTTC. This sequence encodes CASSQGTGAGGYTF. This chain uses TRBV3-1 with TRBJ1-2, with 9 bases lining up with TRBD1. CDR1 is LGHDT, CDR2 YNNKEL, per germline (reference sequence). V was clipped by 1 base and J by 8 bases; unmatched bases: 5. The CDR3 covers 14 residues.

This clonotype has more than one count but fewer than ten. The CDR3, as DNA: TGTGCCAGCCGACTAGCGGGAGGAGGCGAGCAGTACTTC. Its protein is CASRLAGGGEQYF. V usage is TRBV27 and J usage is TRBJ2-7, with 13 bases lining up with TRBD2. This CDR3 is built from 13 residues. With 8 bases clipped from V and 6 bases from J, the junction kept 4 bases outside the gene matches. The V gene's germline CDR1 is MNHEY and CDR2 SMNVEV (reference sequence).